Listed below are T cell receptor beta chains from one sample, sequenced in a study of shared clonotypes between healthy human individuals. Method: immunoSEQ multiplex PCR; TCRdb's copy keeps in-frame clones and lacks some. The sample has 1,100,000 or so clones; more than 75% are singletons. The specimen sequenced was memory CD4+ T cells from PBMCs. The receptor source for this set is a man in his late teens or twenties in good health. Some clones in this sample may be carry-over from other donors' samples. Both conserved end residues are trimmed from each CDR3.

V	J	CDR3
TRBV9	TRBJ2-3	ASSEAPSTDTQY
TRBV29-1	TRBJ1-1	SVVTFMNTEAF
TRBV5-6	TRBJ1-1	ASSPLDSLNTEAF
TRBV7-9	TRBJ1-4	ASSSTGGRNEKLF
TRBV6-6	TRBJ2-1	ASSRWGSGQNEQF
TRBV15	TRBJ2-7	ATSRDGIWRQY
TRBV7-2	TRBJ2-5	ASSLGGPGGQETQY
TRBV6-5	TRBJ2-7	ATKVGLAPSYEQY
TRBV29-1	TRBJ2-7	SVLKDGSGTYEQY
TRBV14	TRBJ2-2	ASSLSVRNTGELF
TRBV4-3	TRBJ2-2	ASSQDDRSPGELF
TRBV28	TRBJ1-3	ASSMWRPGNTIY
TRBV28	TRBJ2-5	ASSFAPGNQY
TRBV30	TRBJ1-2	AWSVRARRDYGYT
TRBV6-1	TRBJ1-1	ASSEGEIGAF
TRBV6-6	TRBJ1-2	ASSYQGDYGYT
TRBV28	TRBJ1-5	ASSLFQGQASHQPQH
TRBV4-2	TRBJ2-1	ASSQDGLAGSPSYNEQF
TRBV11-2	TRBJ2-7	ASSLTGVSYEQY
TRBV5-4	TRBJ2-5	ASSWGAGGLQETQY
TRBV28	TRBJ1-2	ASSALPTLNYGYT
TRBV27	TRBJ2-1	ASSPRGSGSPNEQF
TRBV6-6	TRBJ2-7	ASSYPGGSYEQY
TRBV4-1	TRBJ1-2	ASSQISGPLYGYT
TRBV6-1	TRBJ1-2	ASNPDRAYGYT
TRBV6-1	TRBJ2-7	ASTTVRTSSYEQY
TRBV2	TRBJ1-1	ASSVGRGSTEAF
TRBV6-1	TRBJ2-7	ASMIAYEQY
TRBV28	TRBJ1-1	ASSSSVPAEAF
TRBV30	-	ACTMTSAYEQY
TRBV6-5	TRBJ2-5	ASSWTSGRNQETQY
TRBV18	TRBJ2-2	ASSPAGEYGELF
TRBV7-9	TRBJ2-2	ASSLTQGADTGELF
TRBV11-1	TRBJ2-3	ASSLVQTDTQY
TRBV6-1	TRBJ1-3	ASSQAHWDTIY
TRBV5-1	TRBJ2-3	ASSLDLDTQY
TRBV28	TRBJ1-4	ATTGGANEKLF
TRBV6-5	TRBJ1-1	ASSYIGRTEAF
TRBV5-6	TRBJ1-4	ASSSGTGRKLF
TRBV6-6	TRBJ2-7	ASSYSPGTLVR
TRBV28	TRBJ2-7	ASLPGGTGGHEQY
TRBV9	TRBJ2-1	ASSVGHPGFVGEQF
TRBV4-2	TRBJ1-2	ASSLGGGYT
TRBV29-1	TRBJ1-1	SVASGGEAF
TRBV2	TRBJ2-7	ASTRESGSGEQY
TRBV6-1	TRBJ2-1	ASSRERTYNEQF
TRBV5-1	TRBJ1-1	ASRDRGANTEAF
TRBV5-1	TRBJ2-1	ASSLAQGLGPGRQF
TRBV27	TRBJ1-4	ASRNTGETNEKLF